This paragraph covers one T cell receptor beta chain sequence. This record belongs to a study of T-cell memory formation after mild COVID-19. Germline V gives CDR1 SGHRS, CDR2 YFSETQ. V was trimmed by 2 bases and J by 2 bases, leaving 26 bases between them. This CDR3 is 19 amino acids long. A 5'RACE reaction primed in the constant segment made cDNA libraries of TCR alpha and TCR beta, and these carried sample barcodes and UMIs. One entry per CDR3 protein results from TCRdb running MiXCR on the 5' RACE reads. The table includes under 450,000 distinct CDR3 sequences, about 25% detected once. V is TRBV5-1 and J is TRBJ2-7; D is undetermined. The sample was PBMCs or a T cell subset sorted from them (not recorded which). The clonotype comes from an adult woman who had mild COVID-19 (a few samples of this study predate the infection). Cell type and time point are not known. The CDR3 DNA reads TGCGCCAGCAGCTTAAAGCCCGTCGGTCCTTTTGAAGCGCCCTACGAGCAGTACTTC. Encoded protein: CASSLKPVGPFEAPYEQYF.